This is a list of T cell receptor beta chains from one sample in a study of T cell repertoires in cytomegalovirus infection. TCRdb ran MiXCR on the reads and lists one entry per CDR3 protein. The sample carries hundreds of thousands of distinct CDR3 sequences, about 42% recorded once. Antigen specificity for these receptors is unknown. Here the sequenced sample was cultured PBMCs, taken from culture after CMV antigen stimulation. The source of these receptors is a human donor in good health (CMV status not recorded). Some clones in this sample may be carry-over from other donors' samples. Both conserved end residues are part of each CDR3. D genes are given only for firm matches. Clone size, where shown, is once, few, many, or a class for clones that have expanded.

clone_size: .; cdr3_length: 15; d_call: TRBD1; j_call: TRBJ2-5; v_call: TRBV12-3/TRBV12-4; cdr3_aa: CASSHRDRVGETQYF; cdr3_nt: TGTGCCAGCAGTCACAGGGACAGGGTAGGAGAGACCCAGTACTTC
clone_size: .; cdr3_length: 14; d_call: .; j_call: TRBJ2-7; v_call: TRBV7-2; cdr3_aa: CASSTPDSSYEQYF; cdr3_nt: TGTGCCAGCAGCACCCCGGACTCATCCTACGAGCAGTACTTC
clone_size: .; cdr3_length: 13; d_call: .; j_call: TRBJ2-7; v_call: TRBV20-1; cdr3_aa: CSAPDSSSYEQYF; cdr3_nt: TGCAGTGCTCCCGACAGTTCCTCCTACGAGCAGTACTTC
clone_size: .; cdr3_length: 14; d_call: .; j_call: TRBJ2-1; v_call: TRBV7-2; cdr3_aa: CASSFQGAHNEQFF; cdr3_nt: TGTGCCAGCAGCTTCCAGGGAGCTCATAATGAGCAGTTCTTC
clone_size: .; cdr3_length: 14; d_call: .; j_call: TRBJ2-7; v_call: TRBV4-1; cdr3_aa: CASSQDMVGYEQYF; cdr3_nt: TGCGCCAGCAGCCAAGATATGGTAGGTTACGAGCAGTACTTC
clone_size: .; cdr3_length: 14; d_call: .; j_call: TRBJ1-1; v_call: TRBV3-1; cdr3_aa: CASSRRGVETEAFF; cdr3_nt: TGTGCCAGCAGCCGAAGAGGGGTCGAGACTGAAGCTTTCTTT
clone_size: many; cdr3_length: 13; d_call: TRBD1; j_call: TRBJ2-7; v_call: TRBV7-8; cdr3_aa: CASSLTGGYEQYF; cdr3_nt: TGTGCCAGCAGCTTGACAGGGGGCTACGAGCAGTACTTC
clone_size: few; cdr3_length: 14; d_call: TRBD1; j_call: TRBJ2-1; v_call: TRBV7-9; cdr3_aa: CASSPERGLDEQFF; cdr3_nt: TGTGCCAGCAGCCCTGAAAGGGGGCTCGATGAGCAGTTCTTC
clone_size: few; cdr3_length: 15; d_call: .; j_call: TRBJ2-5; v_call: TRBV7-4; cdr3_aa: CASSLGGPGQETQYF; cdr3_nt: TGTGCCAGCAGCCTTGGGGGGCCGGGGCAAGAGACCCAGTACTTC
clone_size: few; cdr3_length: 17; d_call: .; j_call: TRBJ2-5; v_call: TRBV7-6; cdr3_aa: CASSLRPPGGLQETQYF; cdr3_nt: TGTGCCAGCAGCTTAAGACCACCTGGCGGGCTTCAAGAGACCCAGTACTTC
clone_size: few; cdr3_length: 16; d_call: TRBD2; j_call: TRBJ2-3; v_call: TRBV7-2; cdr3_aa: CASSLGLAGVADTQYF; cdr3_nt: TGTGCCAGCAGCTTAGGACTAGCGGGAGTGGCGGATACGCAGTATTTT
clone_size: .; cdr3_length: 12; d_call: .; j_call: TRBJ2-1; v_call: TRBV12-3/TRBV12-4; cdr3_aa: CASSLGVPPPFF; cdr3_nt: TGTGCCAGCAGTTTAGGAGTCCCCCCCCCGTTCTTC
clone_size: many; cdr3_length: 15; d_call: TRBD2; j_call: TRBJ2-7; v_call: TRBV7-2; cdr3_aa: CASSPVAGGIYEQYF; cdr3_nt: TGTGCCAGCAGCCCCGTAGCGGGAGGGATCTACGAGCAGTACTTC
clone_size: .; cdr3_length: 11; d_call: .; j_call: TRBJ1-1; v_call: TRBV19; cdr3_aa: CASKQNTEAFF; cdr3_nt: TGTGCCAGTAAACAGAACACTGAAGCTTTCTTT
clone_size: many; cdr3_length: 17; d_call: .; j_call: TRBJ1-1; v_call: TRBV7-2; cdr3_aa: CASSRGGGQHLNTEAFF; cdr3_nt: TGTGCCAGCAGTCGGGGGGGAGGACAGCATTTGAACACTGAAGCTTTCTTT
clone_size: few; cdr3_length: 15; d_call: .; j_call: TRBJ1-5; v_call: TRBV7-2; cdr3_aa: CASSLQGNYDQPQHF; cdr3_nt: TGTGCCAGCAGCTTACAGGGGAATTATGACCAGCCCCAGCATTTT
clone_size: few; cdr3_length: 15; d_call: .; j_call: TRBJ2-2; v_call: TRBV7-2; cdr3_aa: CASSQTRTNTGELFF; cdr3_nt: TGTGCCAGCAGCCAGACTCGAACGAACACCGGGGAGCTGTTTTTT
clone_size: .; cdr3_length: 15; d_call: TRBD2; j_call: TRBJ2-1; v_call: TRBV6-2/TRBV6-3; cdr3_aa: CASSYLRDYGNEQFF; cdr3_nt: TGTGCCAGCAGTTACCTCCGGGACTACGGAAATGAGCAGTTCTTC
clone_size: .; cdr3_length: 16; d_call: TRBD1; j_call: TRBJ1-5; v_call: TRBV6-8; cdr3_aa: CASSPHGTGSHQPQHF; cdr3_nt: TGTGCCAGCAGTCCCCATGGGACAGGGTCTCATCAGCCCCAGCATTTT
clone_size: .; cdr3_length: 16; d_call: .; j_call: TRBJ1-2; v_call: TRBV24-1; cdr3_aa: CATSDLTGTVPYGYTF; cdr3_nt: TGTGCCACCAGTGATTTGACAGGGACGGTTCCCTATGGCTACACCTTC
clone_size: many; cdr3_length: 12; d_call: .; j_call: TRBJ1-5; v_call: TRBV12-3/TRBV12-4; cdr3_aa: CASSAGNQPQHF; cdr3_nt: TGTGCCAGCAGTGCTGGGAATCAGCCCCAGCATTTT
clone_size: .; cdr3_length: 14; d_call: .; j_call: TRBJ1-3; v_call: TRBV12-3/TRBV12-4; cdr3_aa: CASSFRAQRNTIYF; cdr3_nt: TGTGCCAGCAGTTTTCGGGCCCAACGAAACACCATATATTTT
clone_size: .; cdr3_length: 14; d_call: TRBD2; j_call: TRBJ2-5; v_call: TRBV10-3; cdr3_aa: CAISVRGEQETQYF; cdr3_nt: TGTGCCATCAGCGTTCGGGGGGAGCAAGAGACCCAGTACTTC
clone_size: .; cdr3_length: 12; d_call: .; j_call: TRBJ2-7; v_call: TRBV10-3; cdr3_aa: CAIRDDAYEQYF; cdr3_nt: TGTGCCATCAGGGATGATGCCTACGAGCAGTACTTC
clone_size: once; cdr3_length: 20; d_call: .; j_call: TRBJ2-6; v_call: TRBV19; cdr3_aa: CASSIDLSFSGAQGANVLTF; cdr3_nt: TGTGCCAGTAGTATAGATCTGTCCTTTTCAGGGGCGCAAGGGGCCAACGTCCTGACTTTC
clone_size: .; cdr3_length: 15; d_call: TRBD1; j_call: TRBJ2-3; v_call: TRBV11-2; cdr3_aa: CASSLGSQGINTQYF; cdr3_nt: TGTGCCAGCAGCTTAGGCTCACAGGGGATCAATACGCAGTATTTT
clone_size: .; cdr3_length: 16; d_call: TRBD2; j_call: TRBJ2-3; v_call: TRBV10-3; cdr3_aa: CAISMGLAGAIDTQYF; cdr3_nt: TGTGCCATCAGCATGGGACTAGCGGGAGCAATAGATACGCAGTATTTT
clone_size: .; cdr3_length: 14; d_call: .; j_call: TRBJ2-3; v_call: TRBV20-1; cdr3_aa: CSATTGASTDTQYF; cdr3_nt: TGCAGTGCTACCACGGGGGCGAGCACAGATACGCAGTATTTT
clone_size: .; cdr3_length: 14; d_call: TRBD2; j_call: TRBJ2-1; v_call: TRBV12-3/TRBV12-4; cdr3_aa: CASSVAGVNNEQFF; cdr3_nt: TGTGCCAGCAGTGTAGCGGGGGTTAACAATGAGCAGTTCTTC
clone_size: few; cdr3_length: 15; d_call: .; j_call: TRBJ2-7; v_call: TRBV7-2; cdr3_aa: CASSPVSGGPYEQYF; cdr3_nt: TGTGCCAGCAGCCCCGTGAGTGGCGGCCCCTACGAGCAGTACTTC
clone_size: .; cdr3_length: 14; d_call: .; j_call: TRBJ2-5; v_call: TRBV7-9; cdr3_aa: CASSPPRFQETQYF; cdr3_nt: TGTGCCAGCAGCCCTCCCAGGTTCCAAGAGACCCAGTACTTC
clone_size: few; cdr3_length: 16; d_call: .; j_call: TRBJ1-4; v_call: TRBV7-2; cdr3_aa: CASSSPTGATNEKLFF; cdr3_nt: TGTGCCAGCAGCTCCCCGACCGGCGCGACTAATGAAAAACTGTTTTTT
clone_size: .; cdr3_length: 15; d_call: TRBD2; j_call: TRBJ2-1; v_call: TRBV6-2/TRBV6-3; cdr3_aa: CASSYWTSGSDEQFF; cdr3_nt: TGTGCCAGCAGTTACTGGACTAGCGGGAGCGATGAGCAGTTCTTC
clone_size: few; cdr3_length: 17; d_call: TRBD2; j_call: TRBJ2-7; v_call: TRBV7-8; cdr3_aa: CASSSLETLAGSYEQYF; cdr3_nt: TGTGCCAGCAGCTCGCTGGAAACCTTAGCGGGGTCCTACGAGCAGTACTTC
clone_size: .; cdr3_length: 14; d_call: .; j_call: TRBJ1-6; v_call: TRBV2; cdr3_aa: CASRGRGGNSPLHF; cdr3_nt: TGTGCCAGCAGGGGAAGAGGTGGTAATTCACCCCTCCACTTT